These 32 T cell receptor beta chains share one sample of origin, sequenced in a study of beta chain features in type 1 diabetes. Reverse transcribing all isolated RNA meant expressed TCRB transcripts were sequenced. Generated by immunoSEQ multiplex PCR, the TCRdb table keeps only in-frame clones and is missing some. Of about 140,000 clones listed, about 9.7% are singletons. Input material: central memory CD4+ T cells from blood. The receptor source for this set is a woman aged 40 to 50 in good health.

The gene calls are TRBV7-8 and TRBJ2-1; 16 bases fit TRBD2. Germline CDR1 and CDR2: SGHVS and FQNEAQ. V was pared by 1 base and J by 8 bases, with 5 bases of the junction left unmatched. This CDR3 region has 17 residues. The CDR3 coding sequence is TGTGCCAGCAGCTTAGTGGGACTAGCGGGGGGGTTCGATGAGCAGTTCTTC. Residues: CASSLVGLAGGFDEQFF.

This clone was counted a few times. The chain combines TRBV6-5 with TRBJ2-5; D gene ambiguous. From germline, CDR1 is MNHEY and CDR2 SVGAGI. Trimming removed 6 bases at V and 2 bases at J, with 13 bases between. CDR3 length: 14 amino acids. DNA for the CDR3: TGTGCCAGCAGGGTCCCAGGAAGTCAAGAGACCCAGTACTTC. Its protein is CASRVPGSQETQYF.

This clone was found a few times. The V call is TRBV5-1, the J call TRBJ2-1; 8 bases fit TRBD2. The V gene end was trimmed by 0 bases and the J gene end by 4 bases; junction bases not matched to a gene: 6. Germline V CDR1 and CDR2: SGHRS, YFSETQ. This CDR3 has 16 residues. CDR3 sequence (DNA): TGCGCCAGCAGCTTGGCTTCGGGGGGGCCTTACAATGAGCAGTTCTTC. This sequence encodes CASSLASGGPYNEQFF.

This clone appeared a few times. The chain couples TRBV11-2 to TRBJ2-1; TRBD2 matches 12 bases. V dropped 3 bases and J dropped 12; count of bases not matched to a gene: 9. Per the germline V gene, CDR1 is SGHAT and CDR2 is FQNNGV. The CDR3 loop spans 15 amino acids. CDR3 bases: TGTGCCAGCAGCTTCGGACTAGCGGGGCCCGGGGGGCAGTTCTTC. Amino acids: CASSFGLAGPGGQFF.

This chain connects TRBV4-3 to TRBJ2-6, with D hard to call. CDR1 LGHNA and CDR2 YSLEER come from the germline V gene. The V gene lost 3 bases and the J gene lost 0 bases, with 6 bases spanning the gap. The CDR3 consists of 15 residues. CDR3 region: CASSQLSSGANVLTF. The CDR3 DNA is TGCGCCAGCAGCCAGCTAAGCTCTGGGGCCAACGTCCTGACTTTC.

This clone was counted a few times. The chain couples TRBV2 to TRBJ2-5, with 12 bases identical to TRBD2. Germline loops: CDR1 SNHLY, CDR2 FYNNEI. V dropped 8 bases and J dropped 1; count of bases not matched to a gene: 2. CDR3 length: 14 amino acids. The CDR3 DNA reads TGTGCCAGCGCACTAGCGGGGGGCCAAGAGACCCAGTACTTC. This gives the protein CASALAGGQETQYF.

This clone was observed a handful of times. The chain employs TRBV5-8 and TRBJ2-7; 8 bases fit TRBD2. J lost 3 bases, V lost 6 bases, and 8 bases had no gene match. Germline CDR1 and CDR2: SGHTS and YDEGEE. This CDR3 has 14 amino acids. CDR3 DNA sequence: TGTGCCAGCACCCGAGGCCTAGCGGGCTACGAGCAGTACTTC. It yields the protein CASTRGLAGYEQYF.

Ten or more counts support this clone. The V gene is TRBV5-1, the J gene TRBJ1-2; tentative D call: TRBD1 (5 bases). V lost 7 bases, J lost 6 bases, and 16 bases lay in between. The germline V gene has CDR1 SGHRS and CDR2 YFSETQ. The CDR3 totals 13 residues. CDR3 nucleotide sequence: TGCGCCAGCCGGCAGGGACTAGAAGATGGCTACACCTTC. It yields the protein CASRQGLEDGYTF.

This clone was observed a handful of times. This chain joins TRBV5-1 and TRBJ2-1, with 8 bases identical to TRBD1. V shed 0 bases, J shed 4 bases, and the junction held 9 bases outside the gene matches. CDR1 SGHRS and CDR2 YFSETQ come from the germline V gene. The CDR3 contains 17 residues. CDR3 sequence reads: CASSLAHGTGAYNEQFF. CDR3 sequence (DNA): TGCGCCAGCAGCTTGGCCCATGGGACAGGAGCTTACAATGAGCAGTTCTTC.

This clone was counted only a few times. The chain has TRBV2 and TRBJ1-1; TRBD1 aligns across 7 bases. Germline CDR1 reads SNHLY; CDR2 reads FYNNEI. With V trimmed by 8 bases and J by 2 bases, 11 bases remained unmatched. The CDR3 spans 15 residues. CDR3 nucleotides: TGTGCCAGCGCCCCCGACAGGGTAGGAAACACTGAAGCTTTCTTT. This codes for CASAPDRVGNTEAFF. Using reference TRBV2 and TRBJ1-1 for the parts outside the CDR3, the full variable domain is EPEVTQTPSHQVTQMGQEVILRCVPISNHLYFYWYRQILGQKVEFLVSFYNNEISEKSEIFDDQFSVERPDGSNFTLKIRSTKLEDSAMYFCASAPDRVGNTEAFFGQGTRLTVV.

Concerning this clone: This may stem from a read error, because a much larger clone lies one nucleotide away. The V call is TRBV7-9, the J call TRBJ2-2, with 9 bases lining up with TRBD2. V shed 3 bases and J 3 bases; nucleotides not matched to a gene: 2. CDR3 length: 15 residues. The germline gives CDR1 SEHNR, CDR2 FQNEAQ (reference sequence). The CDR3 is CASSFAGGDTGELFF. The CDR3, as DNA: TGTGCCAGCAGCTTTGCGGGGGGGGACACCGGGGAGCTGTTTTTT.

This clone was counted only a few times. The CDR3 loop reads CASSNPWTGKAKNIQYF. As DNA, the CDR3 is TGCGCCAGCAGCAACCCTTGGACAGGGAAAGCCAAAAACATTCAGTACTTC. The V and J genes are TRBV5-1 and TRBJ2-4; the match to TRBD1 covers 8 bases. Germline trimming cut 4 bases from V and 0 bases from J; bases unmatched to any gene: 9. Germline CDR1 reads SGHRS; CDR2 reads YFSETQ. The CDR3 length is 17 residues. Supplemented by reference TRBV5-1 and TRBJ2-4, the full variable domain reads KAGVTQTPRYLIKTRGQQVTLSCSPISGHRSVSWYQQTPGQGLQFLFEYFSETQRNKGNFPGRFSGRQFSNSRSEMNVSTLELGDSALYLCASSNPWTGKAKNIQYFGAGTRLSVL.

The chain employs TRBV19 and TRBJ1-2, with TRBD1 matching 11 bases. The V gene's germline CDR1 is LNHDA and CDR2 SQIVND (reference sequence). The CDR3 has 13 residues. V was clipped by 6 bases and J by 8 bases; unmatched bases: 5. CDR3 loop: CASRGQGVHGYTF. The CDR3 DNA follows: TGTGCCAGTAGGGGACAGGGGGTTCACGGCTACACCTTC.

This clone was observed a handful of times. This chain links TRBV29-1 with TRBJ2-5; tentative D call: TRBD1 (5 bases). This CDR3 has 12 amino acids. Germline V gene sequence: CDR1 SQVTM, CDR2 ANQGSEA. V lost 7 bases to trimming and J lost 3 bases, with 12 bases between them. The CDR3 coding sequence is TGCAGCGGGGGCGGACACGAAGAGACCCAGTACTTC. Translating gives CSGGGHEETQYF.

The chain employs TRBV7-2 and TRBJ1-2; D unclear. CDR3 length: 12 residues. Germline V gene data show CDR1 as SGHTA and CDR2 as FQGNSA. V lost 4 bases to trimming and J lost 5 bases, with 8 bases between them. The CDR3 DNA is TGTGCCAGCAGCTCTTCAACATATGGCTACACCTTC. The encoded protein is CASSSSTYGYTF. Together with reference TRBV7-2 and TRBJ1-2, the CDR3 gives the full variable domain: GAGVSQSPSNKVTEKGKDVELRCDPISGHTALYWYRQSLGQGLEFLIYFQGNSAPDKSGLPSDRFSAERTGGSVSTLTIQRTQQEDSAVYLCASSSSTYGYTFGSGTRLTVV.

This clone showed up many times. The chain uses TRBV9 and TRBJ2-3; tentative D call: TRBD2 (5 bases). The CDR3 runs to 14 residues. Per germline, CDR1 SGDLS and CDR2 YYNGEE. V lost 0 bases to trimming and J lost 3 bases, with 8 bases between them. The chain's CDR3 is CASSVAGWTDTQYF. In DNA, the CDR3 is TGTGCCAGCAGCGTAGCGGGGTGGACAGATACGCAGTATTTT.

This clone was seen a few times. The genes are TRBV5-1 and TRBJ2-2, with D perhaps matching TRBD2 (6 bases). Germline V gene sequence: CDR1 SGHRS, CDR2 YFSETQ. The ends were cut back, 0 bases at V and 3 bases at J, with 12 bases in the middle. This CDR3 spans 16 amino acids. The CDR3 DNA reads as TGCGCCAGCAGCTTGGGCGGGGTGTCTTACACCGGGGAGCTGTTTTTT. Translated, it gives CASSLGGVSYTGELFF.

This clone was seen only a few times. This specimen includes other DNA sequences encoding the same CDR3. The gene calls are TRBV5-1 and TRBJ1-1; 7 bases line up with TRBD1. The J segment lost 1 base and the V segment lost 3 bases, leaving 3 bases of the junction unmatched. The V gene's germline CDR1 is SGHRS and CDR2 YFSETQ. The CDR3 consists of 14 residues. The CDR3 loop is CASSSGQQNTEAFF. CDR3 in DNA: TGCGCCAGCAGCTCGGGACAGCAGAACACTGAAGCTTTCTTT.

At least ten counts were recorded for this clone. The chain uses TRBV21-1 and TRBJ1-4; the listed D gene, TRBD1, was not tested against the DNA. TRBV21-1 is marked as a pseudogene. The CDR3 contains 16 residues. This CDR3 reads CASKRGGSSALRKLFF. The CDR3 bases are TGTGCCAGCAAAAGGGGTGGCTCTTCCGCCCTGCGAAAACTGTTTTTT.

The chain employs TRBV5-1 and TRBJ1-2; 8 bases agree with TRBD1. The CDR3 runs 15 residues. The germline V gene encodes CDR1 SGHRS and CDR2 YFSETQ. V shed 6 bases, J shed 4 bases, and the junction held 11 bases outside the gene matches. CDR3 loop: CASTPTGEVGYGYTF. The DNA of the CDR3 is TGCGCCAGCACCCCGACAGGGGAAGTCGGCTATGGCTACACCTTC.

The chain carries TRBV6-1 and TRBJ1-2, with unresolved D. V lost 2 bases and J 7 bases, leaving 5 bases between the germline ends. The CDR3 is 11 residues long. Germline CDR1 reads MNHNS; CDR2 reads SASEGT. In nucleotides, the CDR3 is TGTGCCAGCAGTGAACTAAGTGGCTACACCTTC. Translated: CASSELSGYTF.

The rearrangement joins TRBV2 to TRBJ2-2; a possible D gene is TRBD1 (6 bases). CDR1 SNHLY and CDR2 FYNNEI come from the germline V gene. The CDR3 sequence is 15 residues long. The V end was cut by 6 bases, the J end by 2 bases, with 13 bases between. This CDR3 reads CASSLDRSNTGELFF. In DNA, the CDR3 is TGTGCCAGCAGCTTAGACAGGAGCAACACCGGGGAGCTGTTTTTT.

This clone was recorded a few times. The CDR3 DNA reads TGTGCCAGTAGGACCCCCGGGCGGGGGGGGAACAATGAGCAGTTCTTC. Translation gives CASRTPGRGGNNEQFF. The chain recombines TRBV19 with TRBJ2-1; 9 bases line up with TRBD2. Germline CDR1 reads LNHDA; CDR2 reads SQIVND (reference sequence). CDR3 size: 16 residues. The J segment lost 5 bases and the V segment lost 6 bases, leaving 11 bases of the junction unmatched.

J is TRBJ2-2 and V is TRBV18; a weak D match, TRBD2 (6 bases). With 6 bases removed from V and 0 bases from J, the gap between germline ends came to 14 bases. The CDR3 has 16 residues. Germline V gene data show CDR1 as KGHSH and CDR2 as LQKENI. The CDR3 is CASSLLAPTNTGELFF. The CDR3, as DNA: TGTGCCAGCTCCCTTCTAGCGCCGACGAACACCGGGGAGCTGTTTTTT.

V usage is TRBV7-2 and J usage is TRBJ2-1, with D unclear. Deletions cut 5 bases from V and 7 bases from J, with 15 bases between. The CDR3 consists of 14 residues. Germline CDR1 reads SGHTA; CDR2 reads FQGNSA. DNA of the CDR3: TGTGCCAGCAGCCTGGTTGAGGCCGCGAATGAGCAGTTCTTC. It specifies CASSLVEAANEQFF.

The chain combines TRBV6-4 with TRBJ1-2, with TRBD1 matching 9 bases. V dropped 2 bases and J dropped 6; count of bases not matched to a gene: 7. The CDR3 has 15 residues. Germline V gives CDR1 MRHNA, CDR2 SNTAGT. The CDR3: CASSDAGTGNHGYTF. The CDR3 DNA follows: TGTGCCAGCAGTGACGCCGGGACAGGGAACCATGGCTACACCTTC.

This clone was picked up many times. This rearrangement joins TRBV14 to TRBJ2-1; D not certain. Trimming removed 2 bases at V and 2 bases at J, with 10 bases between. Germline lookup yields CDR1 SGHDN and CDR2 FVKESK. This CDR3 spans 15 amino acids. CDR3 loop: CASSQRASPYNEQFF. The CDR3 coding sequence is TGTGCCAGCAGCCAACGCGCTAGTCCCTACAATGAGCAGTTCTTC.

This clone was seen more than once but under ten times. The chain employs TRBV5-1 and TRBJ2-3; D is uncertain. This CDR3 has 17 residues. Trimming stripped 5 bases from V and 0 bases from J, with 19 bases between. Germline V gene data show CDR1 as SGHRS and CDR2 as YFSETQ. The CDR3 is CASRSMGSSGSTDTQYF. In nucleotides, the CDR3 is TGCGCCAGCAGGTCGATGGGTAGCTCCGGGAGCACAGATACGCAGTATTTT.

The V and J genes are TRBV5-8 and TRBJ1-2, with no clear D. This CDR3 contains 9 residues. Trimming took 4 bases from V and 11 from J, leaving 6 bases between them. CDR1 is SGHTS and CDR2 is YDEGEE in the germline V gene. CDR3 nucleotides: TGTGCCAGCAGCCAGGATTACACCTTC. It translates to CASSQDYTF.

The chain employs TRBV5-1 and TRBJ2-7; 10 nucleotides align to TRBD1. CDR1 is SGHRS and CDR2 is YFSETQ in the germline V gene. Trimming took 4 bases from V and 6 from J; bases not matched to a gene: 7. The CDR3 runs to 14 residues. The CDR3 loop reads CASSRMTGGREQYF. DNA for the CDR3: TGCGCCAGCAGCCGGATGACAGGGGGCCGCGAGCAGTACTTC. Combining the CDR3 with reference TRBV5-1 and TRBJ2-7 gives the whole variable domain KAGVTQTPRYLIKTRGQQVTLSCSPISGHRSVSWYQQTPGQGLQFLFEYFSETQRNKGNFPGRFSGRQFSNSRSEMNVSTLELGDSALYLCASSRMTGGREQYFGPGTRLTVT.

V gene TRBV14 combines with J gene TRBJ2-7; tentatively, D is TRBD1 (5 bases). The V gene's germline CDR1 is SGHDN and CDR2 FVKESK. V lost 4 bases and J lost 4, with 17 bases in between. CDR3 length: 15 amino acids. The CDR3 spells CASSPGWGRGYEQYF. The CDR3 DNA follows: TGTGCCAGCAGCCCCGGCTGGGGTAGGGGATACGAGCAGTACTTC.

This clone occurred a few times. V usage is TRBV28 and J usage is TRBJ1-2; D unresolved. The CDR3 is made up of 13 amino acids. The germline V gene encodes CDR1 MDHEN and CDR2 SYDVKM. Trimming stripped 5 bases from V and 0 bases from J, with 7 bases between. The CDR3 DNA reads TGTGCCAGCAGTGGAGCTCCTAACTATGGCTACACCTTC. Protein: CASSGAPNYGYTF.